The following is a TCR beta chain sequence with its context. It lacks a known antigen. No quality values exist for individual bases; no much larger clone is one base distant. The sample originates from a study of persistence of HIV-infected CD4 T cells (dated by TCRdb to the early 2020s). Background for the entire study: CMV- and HIV-1 Gag-responding CD4+ T cells were isolated from ART-treated individuals so that antigen-driven clonal expansion of HIV-1-infected cells could be examined. Suppressive ART had been received by participants for a median of roughly eight years. Peripheral blood samples of up to about 180 mL were collected at multiple time points, except for a couple of participants, who underwent leukapheresis at a single time point. TCRbeta sequencing assessed the clonality of all cells in each sorted population, while proviral sequencing assessed the clonality of infected cells. The TCR cluster analysis across participants included under ten participants for CMV and more than five participants for Gag.

The immunoSEQ hsTCRB assay version 4 in survey mode was used to sequence TCRbeta repertoires from genomic DNA. Genomic DNA was diluted to roughly 9.3 ng/uL, and up to roughly 1 ug per sample was used for TCRbeta sequencing. In the paper's pipeline: TCRbeta data were analyzed in ImmunoSeq Analyzer 3.0, with diversity computed on productive nucleotide rearrangements. Using the Immunarch R package, the improved Chao index served to estimate lower-bound TCR diversity and the Gini coefficient served to estimate clonality. Different nucleotide rearrangements encoding the same CDR3beta amino acid sequence were counted as distinct clonotypes. Differential abundance analysis found TCRbeta sequences that were significantly enriched in antigen-responding cells compared with anti-CD3/anti-CD28-activated cells. Using predicted peptide-MHC specificity as the basis, GLIPH2 grouped TCRs into clusters, both for each participant individually and for the merged data sets that combined participants. In TCRdb, the immuneACCESS table is reduced to in-frame sequences with V and J assigned. These tables do not hold every clone; where another copy was compared, an unresolved V gene accounts for under half, and the others remain unexplained. That table furnishes V, J and clone size, whereas the DNA furnished D and trimming. Recorded for this sample are 50,000 or so clones; around 75% of them occurred a single time. The ten largest account for less than 3% of the sample.

What the work shows at the level of the full study, not this receptor alone: Few individuals were included in the study, and only a limited range of antigens was tested. Within the same sorted populations, how oligoclonal the TCRs were correlated with how oligoclonal the proviruses were. Bulk TCR analyses could not be restricted to the rare CMV-responding cells that actually carried HIV-1 proviruses. Antigen-responding cells were enriched for degenerate expanded CDR3beta sequences, which suggests convergent selection of CD4+ responses to CMV and Gag. TCRbeta richness in CMV- and Gag-responding cells was significantly lower than in anti-CD3/anti-CD28-responding cells; CMV-responding cells had higher oligoclonality than CD3/CD28-stimulated and Gag-responding cells.

Explained via the paper, the treatment or condition label denotes: suppressive antiretroviral therapy. Cells were stimulated with lysates of CMV-infected fibroblasts at roughly 11 ug/mL. Memory CD4+ T cells that did not respond, being CD40L-negative, CD69-negative and CD45RO-high, were sorted as memory populations depleted of antigen-responding cells. Participants were HIV-1-infected adults who started suppressive ART during chronic infection. Participants had undetectable plasma HIV-1 RNA below 50 copies/mL for at least 4 years. To be included, participants needed a CD4+ T cell count above 400 cells/uL and a positive CMV serology. Before stimulation, PBMCs were isolated using density centrifugation and depleted of CD8+ T cells. Stimulation of CD8-depleted PBMCs was carried out for more than 15 hours with anti-CD28/CD49d costimulation, CD40-blocking antibody and enfuvirtide, to prevent new infections. Cell sorting was done on a Beckman Coulter MoFlo Legacy or XDP sorter, and dead cells were excluded with propidium iodide. Genomic DNA was extracted with the QIAamp DNA Mini Kit for samples above one million cells, otherwise with the Quick-DNA Microprep Kit.

CDR1 SGHDN and CDR2 FVKESK were looked up in the germline V gene. Inclusive of the bounding cysteine and phenylalanine, the CDR3 is 15 residues long. This entry keeps only the CDR3 DNA: 45 bases, framed from base 1. V loses 1 base, J loses 2 bases, and the germline ends lie 11 bases apart. The sample in question was CD4+ T cells sorted from PBMCs after approximately 19-hour stimulation, obtained from a patient who received antiretroviral therapy. The intended sense of this specimen's cell subset or site label: CD40L-CD69- CD45RO-high memory CD4 T cells not responding to CMV lysate. This receptor was taken from an adult man with HIV who was CMV-seropositive. Here the chain combines TRBV14 and TRBJ1-2; no D gene call is confident. The DNA is TGTGCCAGCAGCCAAGGGCTCCGGGGAAACTATGGCTACACCTTC. Its protein is CASSQGLRGNYGYTF.